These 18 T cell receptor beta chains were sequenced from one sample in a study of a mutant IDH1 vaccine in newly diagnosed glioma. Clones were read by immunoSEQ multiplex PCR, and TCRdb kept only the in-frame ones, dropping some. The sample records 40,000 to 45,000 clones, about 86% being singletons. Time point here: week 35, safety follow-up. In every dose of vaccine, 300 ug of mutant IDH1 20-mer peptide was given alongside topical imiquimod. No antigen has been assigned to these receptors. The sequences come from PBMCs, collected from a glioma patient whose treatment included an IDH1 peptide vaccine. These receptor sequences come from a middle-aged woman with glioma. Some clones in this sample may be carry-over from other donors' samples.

The CDR3 loop is CARSRYRARGRRGETQYF. In DNA form, the CDR3 reads TGTGCCAGAAGCCGATACCGGGCCAGGGGGAGAAGGGGAGAGACCCAGTACTTC. The V call is TRBV5-3, the J call TRBJ2-5; 7 positions match TRBD1. TRBV5-3 is reported as an ORF; its role is uncertain. Trimming took 4 bases from V and 4 from J; bases not matched to a gene: 19. The CDR3 runs to 18 residues.

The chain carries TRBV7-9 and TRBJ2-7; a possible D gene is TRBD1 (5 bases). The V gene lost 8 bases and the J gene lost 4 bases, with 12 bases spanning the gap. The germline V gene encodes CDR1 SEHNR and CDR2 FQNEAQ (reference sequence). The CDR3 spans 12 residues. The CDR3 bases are TGTGCCAGCGGGGCGAACAGGTACGAGCAGTACTTC. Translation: CASGANRYEQYF.

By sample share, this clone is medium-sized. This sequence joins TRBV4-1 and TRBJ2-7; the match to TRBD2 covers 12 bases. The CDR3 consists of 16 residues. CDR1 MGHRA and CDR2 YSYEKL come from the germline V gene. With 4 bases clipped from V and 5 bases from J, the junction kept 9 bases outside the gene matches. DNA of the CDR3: TGCGCCAGCAGCCTGATACCCGGACTAGCGGGAAACGAGCAGTACTTC. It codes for CASSLIPGLAGNEQYF.

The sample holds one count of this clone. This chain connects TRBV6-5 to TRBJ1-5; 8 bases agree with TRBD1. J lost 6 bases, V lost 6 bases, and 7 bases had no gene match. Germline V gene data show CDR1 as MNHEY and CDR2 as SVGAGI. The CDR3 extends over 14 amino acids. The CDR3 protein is CASRQTGGTQPQHF. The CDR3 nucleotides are TGTGCCAGCAGACAAACAGGGGGAACTCAGCCCCAGCATTTT.

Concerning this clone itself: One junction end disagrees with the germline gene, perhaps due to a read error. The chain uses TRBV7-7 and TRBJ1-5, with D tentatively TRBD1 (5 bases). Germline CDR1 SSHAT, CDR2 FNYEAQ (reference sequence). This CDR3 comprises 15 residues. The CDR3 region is CASSFWVGGNQPQHF. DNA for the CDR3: TGTGCTAGCAGCTTCTGGGTGGGGGGGAATCAGCCCCAGCATTTT.

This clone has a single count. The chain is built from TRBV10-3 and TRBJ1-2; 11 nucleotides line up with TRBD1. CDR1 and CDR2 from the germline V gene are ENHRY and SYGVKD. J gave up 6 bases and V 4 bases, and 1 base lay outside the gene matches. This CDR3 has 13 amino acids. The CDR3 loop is CAISGGQGDGYTF. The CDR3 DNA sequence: TGTGCCATCAGTGGGGGACAGGGGGATGGCTACACCTTC.

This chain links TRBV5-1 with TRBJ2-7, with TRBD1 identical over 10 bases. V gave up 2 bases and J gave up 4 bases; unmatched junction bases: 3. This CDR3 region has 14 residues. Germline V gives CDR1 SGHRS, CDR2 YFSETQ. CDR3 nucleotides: TGCGCCAGCAGCTTCGGGACAGGGGTTTACGAGCAGTACTTC. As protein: CASSFGTGVYEQYF.

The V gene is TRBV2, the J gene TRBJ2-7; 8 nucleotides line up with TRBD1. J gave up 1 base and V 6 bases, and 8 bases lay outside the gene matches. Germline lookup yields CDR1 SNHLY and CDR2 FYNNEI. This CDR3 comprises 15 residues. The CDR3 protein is CASRSDRALSYEQYF. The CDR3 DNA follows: TGTGCCAGCAGATCGGACAGGGCCCTTTCCTACGAGCAGTACTTC.

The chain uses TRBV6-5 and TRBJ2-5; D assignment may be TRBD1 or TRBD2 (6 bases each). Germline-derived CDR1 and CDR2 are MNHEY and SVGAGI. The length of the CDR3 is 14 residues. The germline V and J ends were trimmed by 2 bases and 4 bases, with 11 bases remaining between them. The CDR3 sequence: CASSYLGGRETQYF. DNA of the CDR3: TGTGCCAGCAGTTACCTTGGGGGGCGAGAGACCCAGTACTTC.

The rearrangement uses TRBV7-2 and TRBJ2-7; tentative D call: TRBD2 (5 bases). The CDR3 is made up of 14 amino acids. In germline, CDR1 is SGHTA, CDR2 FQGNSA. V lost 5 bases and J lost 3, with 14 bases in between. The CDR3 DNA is TGTGCCAGCAGCCCTCGGGAAACCCTCTACGAGCAGTACTTC. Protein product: CASSPRETLYEQYF.

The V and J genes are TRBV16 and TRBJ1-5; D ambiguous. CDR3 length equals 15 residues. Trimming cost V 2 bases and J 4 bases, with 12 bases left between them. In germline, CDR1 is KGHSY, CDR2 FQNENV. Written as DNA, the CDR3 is TGTGCCAGCAGCCAAGGGGTCGGAGATAATCAGCCCCAGCATTTT. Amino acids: CASSQGVGDNQPQHF. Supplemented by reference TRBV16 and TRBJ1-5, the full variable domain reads GEEVAQTPKHLVRGEGQKAKLYCAPIKGHSYVFWYQQVLKNEFKFLISFQNENVFDETGMPKERFSAKCLPNSPCSLEIQATKLEDSAVYFCASSQGVGDNQPQHFGDGTRLSIL.

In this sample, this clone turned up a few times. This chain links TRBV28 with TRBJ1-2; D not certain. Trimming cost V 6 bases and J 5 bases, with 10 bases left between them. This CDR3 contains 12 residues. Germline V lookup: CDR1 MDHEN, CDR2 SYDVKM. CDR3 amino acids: CASRDGPYGYTF. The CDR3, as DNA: TGTGCCAGCAGAGACGGACCATATGGCTACACCTTC.

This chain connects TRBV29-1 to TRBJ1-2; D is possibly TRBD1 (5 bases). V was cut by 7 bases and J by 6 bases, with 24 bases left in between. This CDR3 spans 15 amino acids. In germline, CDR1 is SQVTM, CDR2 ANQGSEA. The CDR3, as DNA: TGCAGCGGGGGGGGAGGAGGCAGGGAGGGGAATGGCTACACCTTC. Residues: CSGGGGGREGNGYTF.

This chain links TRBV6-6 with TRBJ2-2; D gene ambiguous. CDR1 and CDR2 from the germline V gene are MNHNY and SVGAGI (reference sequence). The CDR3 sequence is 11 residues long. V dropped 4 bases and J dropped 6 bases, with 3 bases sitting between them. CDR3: CASSWPGELFF. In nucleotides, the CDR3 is TGTGCCAGCAGTTGGCCCGGGGAGCTGTTTTTT.

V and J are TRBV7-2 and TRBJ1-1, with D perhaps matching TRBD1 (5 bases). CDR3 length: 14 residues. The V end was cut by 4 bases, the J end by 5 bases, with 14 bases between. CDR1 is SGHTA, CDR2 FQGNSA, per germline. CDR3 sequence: CASSSGTSRTEAFF. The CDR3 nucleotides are TGTGCCAGCAGCTCCGGGACCTCTCGGACTGAAGCTTTCTTT.

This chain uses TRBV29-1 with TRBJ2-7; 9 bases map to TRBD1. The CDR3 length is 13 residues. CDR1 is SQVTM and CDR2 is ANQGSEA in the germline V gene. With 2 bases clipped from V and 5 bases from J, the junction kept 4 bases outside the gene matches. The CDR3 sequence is CSVEWDRVDEQYF. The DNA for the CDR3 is TGCAGCGTTGAATGGGACAGGGTCGACGAGCAGTACTTC.

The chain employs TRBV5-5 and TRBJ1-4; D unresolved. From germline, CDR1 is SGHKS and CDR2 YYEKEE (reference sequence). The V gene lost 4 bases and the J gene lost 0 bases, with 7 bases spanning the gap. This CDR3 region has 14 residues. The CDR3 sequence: CASSEQTTNEKLFF. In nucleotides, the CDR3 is TGTGCCAGCAGCGAGCAAACAACTAATGAAAAACTGTTTTTT.

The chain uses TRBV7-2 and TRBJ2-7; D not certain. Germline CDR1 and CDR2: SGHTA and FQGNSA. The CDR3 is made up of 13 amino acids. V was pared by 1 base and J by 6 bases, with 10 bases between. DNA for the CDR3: TGTGCCAGCAGCTTAGAACCTTTCGTCGAGCAGTACTTC. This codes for CASSLEPFVEQYF.